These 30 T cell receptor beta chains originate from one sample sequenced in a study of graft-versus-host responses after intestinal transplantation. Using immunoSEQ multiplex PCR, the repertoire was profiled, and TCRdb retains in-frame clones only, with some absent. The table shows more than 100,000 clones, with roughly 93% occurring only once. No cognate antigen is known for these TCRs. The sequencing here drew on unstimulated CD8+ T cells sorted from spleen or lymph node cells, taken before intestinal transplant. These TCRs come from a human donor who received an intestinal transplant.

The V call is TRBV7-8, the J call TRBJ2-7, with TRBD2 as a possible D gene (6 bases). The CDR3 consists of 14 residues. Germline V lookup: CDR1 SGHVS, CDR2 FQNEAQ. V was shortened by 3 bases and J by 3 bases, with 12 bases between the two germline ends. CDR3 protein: CASSLGRGYYEQYF. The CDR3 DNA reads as TGTGCCAGCAGCTTGGGACGGGGGTACTACGAGCAGTACTTC.

CDR3 region: CASSFGGRAYEQFF. In DNA form, the CDR3 reads TGTGCCAGCAGCTTTGGGGGTCGGGCGTATGAGCAGTTCTTC. The V gene is TRBV7-9, the J gene TRBJ2-1, with D perhaps given as TRBD1 or TRBD2 (5 bases each). From germline, CDR1 is SEHNR and CDR2 FQNEAQ (reference sequence). CDR3 length equals 14 residues. V lost 3 bases and J 8 bases, leaving 14 bases between the germline ends. The complete variable domain, with remaining parts taken from reference TRBV7-9 and TRBJ2-1, reads DTGVSQNPRHKITKRGQNVTFRCDPISEHNRLYWYRQTLGQGPEFLTYFQNEAQLEKSRLLSDRFSAERPKGSFSTLEIQRTEQGDSAMYLCASSFGGRAYEQFFGPGTRLTVL.

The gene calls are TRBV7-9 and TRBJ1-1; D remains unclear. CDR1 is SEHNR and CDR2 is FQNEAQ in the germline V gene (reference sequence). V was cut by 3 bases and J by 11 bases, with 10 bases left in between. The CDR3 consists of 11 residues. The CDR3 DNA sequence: TGTGCCAGCAGCTTCGGTGTGCCGGCTTTCTTT. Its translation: CASSFGVPAFF.

The CDR3 sequence: CASSTQDNEQFF. CDR3 sequence (DNA): TGTGCCAGCAGCACACAGGACAATGAGCAGTTCTTC. The V and J genes are TRBV11-2 and TRBJ2-1; a possible D gene is TRBD1 (5 bases). The CDR3 consists of 12 residues. With 5 bases removed from V and 5 bases from J, the gap between germline ends came to 7 bases. The V gene's germline CDR1 is SGHAT and CDR2 FQNNGV.

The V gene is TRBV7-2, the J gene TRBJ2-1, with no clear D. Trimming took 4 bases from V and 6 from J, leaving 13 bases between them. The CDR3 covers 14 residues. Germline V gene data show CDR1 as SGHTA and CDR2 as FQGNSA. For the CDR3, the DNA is TGTGCCAGCAGCTCTCCCATTGGTATCAATGAGCAGTTCTTC. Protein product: CASSSPIGINEQFF.

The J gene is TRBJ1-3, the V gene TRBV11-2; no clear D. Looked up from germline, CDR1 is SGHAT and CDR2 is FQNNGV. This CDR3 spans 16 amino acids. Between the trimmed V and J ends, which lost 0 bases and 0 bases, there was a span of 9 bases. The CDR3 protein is CASSLDGSFSGNTIYF. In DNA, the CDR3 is TGTGCCAGCAGCTTAGATGGCAGCTTCTCTGGAAACACCATATATTTT.

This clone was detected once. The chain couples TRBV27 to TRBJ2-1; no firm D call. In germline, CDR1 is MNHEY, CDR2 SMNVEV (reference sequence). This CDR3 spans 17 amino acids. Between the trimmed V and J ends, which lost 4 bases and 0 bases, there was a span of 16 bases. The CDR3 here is CASSSQAGGSSYNEQFF. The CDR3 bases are TGTGCCAGCAGTTCGCAGGCCGGCGGTAGCTCCTACAATGAGCAGTTCTTC.

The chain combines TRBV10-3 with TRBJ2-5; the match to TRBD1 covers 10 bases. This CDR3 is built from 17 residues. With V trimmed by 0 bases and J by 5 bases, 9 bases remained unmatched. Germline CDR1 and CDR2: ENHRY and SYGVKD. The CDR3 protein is CAISESLVTGGYETQYF. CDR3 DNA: TGTGCCATCAGTGAGTCCCTTGTGACAGGGGGCTACGAGACCCAGTACTTC.

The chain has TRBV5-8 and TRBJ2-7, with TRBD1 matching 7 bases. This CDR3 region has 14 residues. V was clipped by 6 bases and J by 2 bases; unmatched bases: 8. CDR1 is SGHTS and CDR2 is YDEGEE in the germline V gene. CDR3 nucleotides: TGTGCCAGCACCTACTTGCAGGGGGCCTACGAGCAGTACTTC. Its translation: CASTYLQGAYEQYF.

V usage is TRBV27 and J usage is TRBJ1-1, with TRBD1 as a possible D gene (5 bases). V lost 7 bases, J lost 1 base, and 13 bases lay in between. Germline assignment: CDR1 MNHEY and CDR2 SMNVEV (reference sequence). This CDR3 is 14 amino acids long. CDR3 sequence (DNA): TGTGCCAGCAACACCGCCGACAGGAACACTGAAGCTTTCTTT. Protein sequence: CASNTADRNTEAFF.

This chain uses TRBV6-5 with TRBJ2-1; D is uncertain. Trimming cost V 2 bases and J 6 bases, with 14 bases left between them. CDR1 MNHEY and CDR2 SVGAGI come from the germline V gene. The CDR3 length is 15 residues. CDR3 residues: CASSYLGPSFNEQFF. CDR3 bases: TGTGCCAGCAGTTACCTGGGCCCGTCGTTCAATGAGCAGTTCTTC.

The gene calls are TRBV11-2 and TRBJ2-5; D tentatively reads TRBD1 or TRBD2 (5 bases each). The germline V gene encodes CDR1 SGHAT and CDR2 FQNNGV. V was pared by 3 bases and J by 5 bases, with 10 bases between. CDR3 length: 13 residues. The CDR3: CASSFPGTETQYF. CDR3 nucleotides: TGTGCCAGCAGCTTTCCAGGGACGGAGACCCAGTACTTC.

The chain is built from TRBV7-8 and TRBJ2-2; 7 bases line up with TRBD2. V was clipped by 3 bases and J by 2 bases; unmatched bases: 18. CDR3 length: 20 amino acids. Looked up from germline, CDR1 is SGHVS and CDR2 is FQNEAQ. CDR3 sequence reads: CASSFPRDPERDLNTGELFF. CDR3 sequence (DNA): TGTGCCAGCAGCTTCCCTCGAGATCCGGAGCGGGACCTCAACACCGGGGAGCTGTTTTTT.

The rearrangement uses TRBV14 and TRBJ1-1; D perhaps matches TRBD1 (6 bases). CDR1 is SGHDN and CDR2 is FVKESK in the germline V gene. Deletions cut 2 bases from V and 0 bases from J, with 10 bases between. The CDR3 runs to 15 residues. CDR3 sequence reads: CASSQSGALNTEAFF. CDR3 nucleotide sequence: TGTGCCAGCAGCCAATCAGGGGCCCTGAACACTGAAGCTTTCTTT.

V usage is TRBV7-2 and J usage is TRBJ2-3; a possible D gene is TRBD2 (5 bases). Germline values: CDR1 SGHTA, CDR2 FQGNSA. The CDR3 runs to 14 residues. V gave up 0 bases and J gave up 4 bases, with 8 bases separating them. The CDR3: CASSLAGVPDTQYF. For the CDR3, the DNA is TGTGCCAGCAGCTTAGCGGGAGTCCCAGATACGCAGTATTTT.

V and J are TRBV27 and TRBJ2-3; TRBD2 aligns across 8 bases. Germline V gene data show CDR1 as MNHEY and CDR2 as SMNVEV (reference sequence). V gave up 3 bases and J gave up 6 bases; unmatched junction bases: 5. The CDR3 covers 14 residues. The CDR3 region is CASSFGGGGDTQYF. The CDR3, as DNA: TGTGCCAGCAGTTTCGGGGGGGGCGGGGATACGCAGTATTTT.

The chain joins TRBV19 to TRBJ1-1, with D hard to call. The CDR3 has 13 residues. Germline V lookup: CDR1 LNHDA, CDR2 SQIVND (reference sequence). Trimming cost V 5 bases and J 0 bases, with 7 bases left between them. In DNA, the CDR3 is TGTGCCAGTAGTTTAGCATTGAACACTGAAGCTTTCTTT. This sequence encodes CASSLALNTEAFF.

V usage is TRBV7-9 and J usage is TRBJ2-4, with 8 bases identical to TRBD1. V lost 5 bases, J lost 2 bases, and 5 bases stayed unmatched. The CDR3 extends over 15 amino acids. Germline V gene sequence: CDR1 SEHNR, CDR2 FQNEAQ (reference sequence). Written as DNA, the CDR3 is TGTGCCAGCAGCCCCCGGGACAGGTCCAAAAACATTCAGTACTTC. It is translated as CASSPRDRSKNIQYF.

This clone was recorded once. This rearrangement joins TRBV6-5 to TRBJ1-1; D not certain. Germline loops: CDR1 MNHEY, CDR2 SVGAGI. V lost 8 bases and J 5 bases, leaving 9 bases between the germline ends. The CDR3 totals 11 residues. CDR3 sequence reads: CASEEGTEAFF. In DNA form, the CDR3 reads TGTGCCAGCGAGGAGGGAACTGAAGCTTTCTTT.

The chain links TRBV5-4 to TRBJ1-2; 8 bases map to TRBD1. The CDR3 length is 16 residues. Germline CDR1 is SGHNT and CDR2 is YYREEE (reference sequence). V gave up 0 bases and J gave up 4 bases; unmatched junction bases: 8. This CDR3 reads CASSLAATGGSYGYTF. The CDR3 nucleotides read TGTGCCAGCAGCTTGGCCGCAACAGGGGGAAGCTATGGCTACACCTTC.

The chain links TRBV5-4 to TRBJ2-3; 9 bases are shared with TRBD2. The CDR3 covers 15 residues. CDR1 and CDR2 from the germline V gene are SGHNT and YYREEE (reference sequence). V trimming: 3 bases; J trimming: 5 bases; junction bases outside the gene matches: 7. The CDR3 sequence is CASSSSPTSGDTQYF. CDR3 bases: TGTGCCAGCAGCTCAAGTCCGACTAGCGGAGATACGCAGTATTTT.

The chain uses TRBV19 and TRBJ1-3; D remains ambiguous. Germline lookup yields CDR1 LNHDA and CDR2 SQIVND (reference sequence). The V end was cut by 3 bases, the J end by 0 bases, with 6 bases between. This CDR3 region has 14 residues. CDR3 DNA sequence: TGTGCCAGTAGTATTGTAAGCTCTGGAAACACCATATATTTT. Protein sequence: CASSIVSSGNTIYF.

The CDR3 sequence: CASREYNEKLFF. The CDR3 nucleotides read TGTGCCAGCAGAGAATATAATGAAAAACTGTTTTTT. The chain combines TRBV2 with TRBJ1-4; D uncertain. The germline V gene encodes CDR1 SNHLY and CDR2 FYNNEI. The CDR3 runs 12 residues. Trimming stripped 6 bases from V and 4 bases from J, with 6 bases between.

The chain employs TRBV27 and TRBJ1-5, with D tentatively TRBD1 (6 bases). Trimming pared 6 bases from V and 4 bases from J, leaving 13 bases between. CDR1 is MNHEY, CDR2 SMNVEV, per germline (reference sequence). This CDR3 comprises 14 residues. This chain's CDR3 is CASRSGGWNQPQHF. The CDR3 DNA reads TGTGCCAGCAGGTCCGGGGGCTGGAATCAGCCCCAGCATTTT.

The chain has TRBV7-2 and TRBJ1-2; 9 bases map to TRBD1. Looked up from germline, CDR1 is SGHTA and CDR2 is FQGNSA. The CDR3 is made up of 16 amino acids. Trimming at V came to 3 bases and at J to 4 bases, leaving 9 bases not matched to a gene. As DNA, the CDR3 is TGTGCCAGCAGCTTGGACACCGGGACAGGGAGCTATGGCTACACCTTC. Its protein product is CASSLDTGTGSYGYTF.

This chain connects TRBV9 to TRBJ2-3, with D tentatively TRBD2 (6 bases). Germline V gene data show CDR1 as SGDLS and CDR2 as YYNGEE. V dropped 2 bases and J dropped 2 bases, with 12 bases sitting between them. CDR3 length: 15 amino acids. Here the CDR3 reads CASSVAGSYTDTQYF. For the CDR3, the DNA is TGTGCCAGCAGCGTGGCGGGGAGCTACACAGATACGCAGTATTTT. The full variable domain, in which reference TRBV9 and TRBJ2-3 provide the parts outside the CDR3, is DSGVTQTPKHLITATGQRVTLRCSPRSGDLSVYWYQQSLDQGLQFLIQYYNGEERAKGNILERFSAQQFPDLHSELNLSSLELGDSALYFCASSVAGSYTDTQYFGPGTRLTVL.

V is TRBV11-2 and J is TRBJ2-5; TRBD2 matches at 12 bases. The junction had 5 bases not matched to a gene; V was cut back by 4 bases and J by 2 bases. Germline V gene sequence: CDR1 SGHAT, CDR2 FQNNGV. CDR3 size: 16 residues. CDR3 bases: TGTGCCAGCAGCTCGGCTAGCGGGGGGGGGCAAGAGACCCAGTACTTC. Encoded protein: CASSSASGGGQETQYF.

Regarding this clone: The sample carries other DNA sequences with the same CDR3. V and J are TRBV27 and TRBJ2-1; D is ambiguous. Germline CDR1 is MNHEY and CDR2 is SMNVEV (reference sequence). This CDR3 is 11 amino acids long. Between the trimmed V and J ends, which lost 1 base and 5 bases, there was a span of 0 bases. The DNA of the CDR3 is TGTGCCAGCAGTTTATACAATGAGCAGTTCTTC. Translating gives CASSLYNEQFF.

CDR3 DNA: TGCGCCAGCGGGGGACAGGGGTCGTACACCGGGGAGCTGTTTTTT. Its translation is CASGGQGSYTGELFF. The V and J genes are TRBV10-2 and TRBJ2-2; TRBD1 agrees at 10 bases. The germline CDR1 and CDR2 sequences are WSHSY and SAAADI. This CDR3 is built from 15 residues. The ends lost 8 bases at V and 3 bases at J; junction bases unmatched: 6.

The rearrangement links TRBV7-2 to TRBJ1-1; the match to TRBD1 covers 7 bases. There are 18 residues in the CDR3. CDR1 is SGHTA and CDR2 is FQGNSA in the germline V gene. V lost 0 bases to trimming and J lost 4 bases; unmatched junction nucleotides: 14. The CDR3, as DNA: TGTGCCAGCAGCTTAGCGGGGGCCAGGGGGAGTATGGGCACTGAAGCTTTCTTT. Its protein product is CASSLAGARGSMGTEAFF.